This paragraph reports one T cell receptor (beta chain). Its antigen is undetermined. The sample belongs to a study of shared clonotypes between healthy human individuals. Study observations and caveats: Owing to a small donor count, the genetic and exposure-history diversity represented was limited.

This CDR3 spans 14 amino acids. The V end lost 5 bases, the J end lost 0 bases, and 10 bases lay between the germline ends. Per germline, CDR1 SEHNR and CDR2 FQNEAQ (reference sequence). The method was immunoSEQ multiplex PCR; TCRdb's version includes in-frame clones alone and lacks a portion of them. Of approximately 500,000 clones detected, about 84% appear once; the ten largest clones hold roughly an eighth. This clonotype was obtained from a woman aged 40 to 50 in good health. Some clones in this sample may be carry-over from other donors' samples. Source material: PBMCs. The rearrangement uses TRBV7-9 and TRBJ2-5; no clear D. Here the CDR3 reads CASSPRVNQETQYF. The CDR3 nucleotides read TGTGCCAGCAGCCCCCGAGTGAACCAAGAGACCCAGTACTTC.